These 29 T cell receptor beta chains came from one sample sequenced in a study of cytomegalovirus exposure and HLA in healthy donors. Primers for the PCR totalled 60 Vbeta and 13 Jbeta. TCRdb's copy holds only in-frame clones and misses some; the assay was immunoSEQ multiplex PCR. Of around 140,000 clones in the sample, 73% were seen once. The sample taken for sequencing was PBMCs. These receptors were obtained from a woman aged 18-29 years in good health and CMV-seronegative.

The CDR3 sequence is CASLGRTGNDEKLFF. CDR3 nucleotide sequence: TGTGCCAGCCTCGGGCGGACAGGGAATGATGAAAAACTGTTTTTT. This sequence joins TRBV11-2 and TRBJ1-4; 8 nucleotides line up with TRBD1. The V gene's germline CDR1 is SGHAT and CDR2 FQNNGV. V lost 8 bases and J lost 6; bases outside the gene matches: 11. CDR3 length: 15 residues.

In this sample, this clone turned up a few times. The gene calls are TRBV11-3 and TRBJ2-1; 12 nucleotides line up with TRBD2. J lost 8 bases, V lost 5 bases, and 16 bases had no gene match. CDR1 is SGHNT and CDR2 is YENEEA in the germline V gene. CDR3 length: 18 residues. The CDR3 loop reads CASSARSFLAGGFDEQFF. In nucleotides, the CDR3 is TGTGCCAGCAGCGCACGCAGCTTCCTAGCGGGGGGGTTCGATGAGCAGTTCTTC.

This clone was detected only a few times. The chain employs TRBV4-3 and TRBJ2-2, with 14 nucleotides matching TRBD2. There are 17 residues in the CDR3. Germline-derived CDR1 and CDR2 are LGHNA and YSLEER. Trimming took 0 bases from V and 9 from J; bases not matched to a gene: 6. Here the CDR3 DNA reads TGCGCCAGCAGCCAAGAATGGACTAGCGGGGGGCACCGGGAGCTGTTTTTT. Amino acids: CASSQEWTSGGHRELFF.

V is TRBV5-1 and J is TRBJ2-7; 9 nucleotides align to TRBD1. Germline V gene sequence: CDR1 SGHRS, CDR2 YFSETQ. CDR3 size: 13 residues. The junction had 5 bases not matched to a gene; V was cut back by 4 bases and J by 6 bases. CDR3 bases: TGCGCCAGCAGCCGGGACAGGGCATCCGAGCAGTACGTC. Translating gives CASSRDRASEQYV.

The CDR3 sequence is CASSLRDKNTGELFF. CDR3 DNA sequence: TGTGCCAGCAGCTTACGGGACAAGAACACCGGGGAGCTGTTTTTT. The chain links TRBV7-9 to TRBJ2-2; D perhaps matches TRBD1 (6 bases). Germline V gene data show CDR1 as SEHNR and CDR2 as FQNEAQ (reference sequence). Trimming removed 2 bases at V and 1 base at J, with 8 bases between. CDR3 size: 15 residues.

V usage is TRBV18 and J usage is TRBJ2-1, with 9 bases lining up with TRBD2. CDR3 length: 15 residues. Germline loops: CDR1 KGHSH, CDR2 LQKENI. J gave up 11 bases and V 2 bases, and 10 bases lay outside the gene matches. As DNA, the CDR3 is TGTGCCAGCTCACCAGGGAGTCAGCGGGGGGCCCAGCAGTTCTTC. It is translated as CASSPGSQRGAQQFF.

This chain connects TRBV27 to TRBJ1-2; the D gene is possibly TRBD1 (6 bases). The CDR3 contains 17 residues. V was trimmed by 5 bases and J by 6 bases, leaving 25 bases between them. Germline V gene data show CDR1 as MNHEY and CDR2 as SMNVEV (reference sequence). The CDR3 is CASSPRAEYRVEDGYTF. CDR3 bases: TGTGCCAGCAGTCCAAGGGCCGAATACAGGGTTGAGGATGGCTACACCTTC.

The chain carries TRBV7-9 and TRBJ2-3, with 7 bases matching TRBD2. J gave up 3 bases and V 4 bases, and 7 bases lay outside the gene matches. Germline CDR1 SEHNR, CDR2 FQNEAQ (reference sequence). This CDR3 is built from 15 residues. CDR3 amino acids: CASSWEGMWTDTQYF. In nucleotides, the CDR3 is TGTGCCAGCAGCTGGGAGGGGATGTGGACAGATACGCAGTATTTT.

The V call is TRBV19, the J call TRBJ1-3; 9 nucleotides align to TRBD1. The CDR3 spans 15 residues. V gave up 7 bases and J gave up 4 bases; unmatched junction bases: 8. CDR1 is LNHDA, CDR2 SQIVND, per germline (reference sequence). The CDR3 region is CASTGWTGVGNTIYF. The CDR3 region has the DNA TGTGCCAGTACAGGGTGGACAGGGGTAGGAAACACCATATATTTT. Together with reference TRBV19 and TRBJ1-3, the CDR3 gives the full variable domain: DGGITQSPKYLFRKEGQNVTLSCEQNLNHDAMYWYRQDPGQGLRLIYYSQIVNDFQKGDIAEGYSVSREKKESFPLTVTSAQKNPTAFYLCASTGWTGVGNTIYFGEGSWLTVV.

The chain combines TRBV18 with TRBJ1-2, with D perhaps matching TRBD1 (6 bases). CDR1 is KGHSH and CDR2 is LQKENI in the germline V gene. V lost 3 bases and J lost 6, with 11 bases in between. The CDR3 runs to 13 residues. The CDR3 DNA is TGTGCCAGCTCACCCGAGGACAGAGATGGCTACACCTTC. Amino acids: CASSPEDRDGYTF.

V is TRBV4-2 and J is TRBJ2-2, with TRBD2 as a possible D gene (7 bases). V lost 3 bases to trimming and J lost 4 bases, with 18 bases between them. Per germline, CDR1 LGHNA and CDR2 YNFKEQ. The CDR3 consists of 17 residues. The CDR3 coding sequence is TGTGCCAGCAGCCACCCAAGGGGGGGACAAAGCACCGGGGAGCTGTTTTTT. Its protein is CASSHPRGGQSTGELFF.

The sample holds one count of this clone. This rearrangement joins TRBV4-1 to TRBJ1-1; 7 positions agree with TRBD1. This CDR3 is built from 16 residues. Germline V gene lookup returns CDR1 MGHRA and CDR2 YSYEKL. The ends lost 0 bases at V and 4 bases at J; junction bases unmatched: 8. The CDR3 loop is CASSQEGSGGSTEAFF. CDR3 coding DNA: TGCGCCAGCAGCCAAGAAGGGTCAGGGGGGAGCACTGAAGCTTTCTTT.

With respect to this clone: The junction differs from germline at one of its ends, possibly a read error. The V and J genes are TRBV5-6 and TRBJ2-1, with no clear D. CDR3 size: 12 residues. Germline loops: CDR1 SGHDT, CDR2 YYEEEE. Here the CDR3 reads CASNLGSNEQFF. CDR3 sequence (DNA): TGTGCCAGCAACTTGGGTAGTAATGAGCAGTTCTTC. Full variable domain (rest looked up from reference TRBV5-6 and TRBJ2-1): DAGVTQSPTHLIKTRGQQVTLRCSPKSGHDTVSWYQQALGQGPQFIFQYYEEEERQRGNFPDRFSGHQFPNYSSELNVNALLLGDSALYLCASNLGSNEQFFGPGTRLTVL.

V is TRBV6-5 and J is TRBJ1-1; the D gene is possibly TRBD1 (6 bases). CDR3 length: 15 residues. Germline V gene sequence: CDR1 MNHEY, CDR2 SVGAGI. V was clipped by 7 bases and J by 4 bases, with 19 bases between them. The CDR3 DNA follows: TGTGCCAGCACCTCCCGAGTGGGGGCGCCCACTGAAGCTTTCTTT. It encodes CASTSRVGAPTEAFF.

V gene TRBV6-5 combines with J gene TRBJ1-1, with D possibly matching TRBD1 (5 bases). From germline, CDR1 is MNHEY and CDR2 SVGAGI. V lost 6 bases, J lost 2 bases, and 13 bases lay in between. CDR3 size: 14 residues. The CDR3 sequence: CASSFYRSNTEAFF. The CDR3, as DNA: TGTGCCAGCAGCTTCTACAGGAGTAACACTGAAGCTTTCTTT.

The chain joins TRBV28 to TRBJ2-7; the D gene is possibly TRBD2 (6 bases). Germline assignment: CDR1 MDHEN and CDR2 SYDVKM. The CDR3 totals 18 residues. Trimming shortened V by 3 bases and J by 8 bases, and 29 bases separated the two germline ends. CDR3 DNA: TGTGCCAGCAGTTTGAAGGCTGGGGTCGGAGGGGCGATCGGGAAGCAGTACTTC. It yields the protein CASSLKAGVGGAIGKQYF.

The chain carries TRBV7-9 and TRBJ2-1; 7 bases align to TRBD1. The CDR3 sequence is 14 residues long. The V gene's germline CDR1 is SEHNR and CDR2 FQNEAQ (reference sequence). Trimming took 4 bases from V and 3 from J; bases not matched to a gene: 3. The CDR3: CASSSRDSYNEQFF. In nucleotides, the CDR3 is TGTGCCAGCAGCTCCCGGGACAGCTACAATGAGCAGTTCTTC.

As regards this clone: The sample contains more than one DNA sequence encoding this CDR3. This chain links TRBV6-5 with TRBJ1-2, with 12 positions matching TRBD1. The CDR3 totals 15 residues. Germline CDR1 reads MNHEY; CDR2 reads SVGAGI. After removal of 2 bases from V and 2 bases from J, the junction contained 0 bases not matched to a gene. CDR3 coding DNA: TGTGCCAGCAGTTACGGGACAGGGGGCAACTATGGCTACACCTTC. It encodes CASSYGTGGNYGYTF.

The chain uses TRBV18 and TRBJ2-3, with D unresolved. The CDR3 loop spans 16 amino acids. V was clipped by 0 bases and J by 0 bases, with 10 bases between them. CDR1 is KGHSH and CDR2 is LQKENI in the germline V gene. The CDR3 here is CASSPPANPSTDTQYF. In DNA form, the CDR3 reads TGTGCCAGCTCACCACCCGCGAATCCTAGCACAGATACGCAGTATTTT.

This chain uses TRBV11-2 with TRBJ2-1; 10 nucleotides agree with TRBD2. The CDR3 runs 17 residues. Germline CDR1 and CDR2: SGHAT and FQNNGV. After removal of 0 bases from V and 5 bases from J, the junction contained 7 bases not matched to a gene. The CDR3 sequence: CASSLDLVAGGNNEQFF. In DNA, the CDR3 is TGTGCCAGCAGCTTAGATTTGGTAGCGGGGGGTAACAATGAGCAGTTCTTC.

The J gene is TRBJ2-5, the V gene TRBV9, with 12 bases lining up with TRBD1. CDR3 length: 16 amino acids. With V trimmed by 2 bases and J by 5 bases, 7 bases remained unmatched. From germline, CDR1 is SGDLS and CDR2 YYNGEE. The CDR3 DNA reads TGTGCCAGCAGCGTCGGGGGGACAGGGGGCTGGGAGACCCAGTACTTC. The encoded protein is CASSVGGTGGWETQYF.

The chain couples TRBV6-5 to TRBJ2-7; a possible D gene is TRBD1 (5 bases). The CDR3 is made up of 14 amino acids. V was cut by 5 bases and J by 0 bases, with 11 bases left in between. From germline, CDR1 is MNHEY and CDR2 SVGAGI. CDR3 sequence reads: CASSGWGPSYEQYF. The DNA for the CDR3 is TGTGCCAGCAGTGGCTGGGGCCCCTCCTACGAGCAGTACTTC.

This chain connects TRBV5-6 to TRBJ2-3; TRBD2 matches at 7 bases. CDR3 size: 14 residues. The germline gives CDR1 SGHDT, CDR2 YYEEEE. The V segment lost 4 bases and the J segment 4 bases; nucleotides outside the gene matches: 6. CDR3: CASSPGGSSDTQYF. As DNA, the CDR3 is TGTGCCAGCAGCCCGGGGGGTTCCTCAGATACGCAGTATTTT.

This clone was counted a few times. This CDR3 is also generated by other DNA sequences in the sample. The J gene is TRBJ2-7, the V gene TRBV6-5; the D is unclear. Deletions cut 2 bases from V and 1 base from J, with 6 bases between. Germline V gene data show CDR1 as MNHEY and CDR2 as SVGAGI. This CDR3 contains 13 residues. CDR3 region: CASSYRRSYEQYF. In nucleotides, the CDR3 is TGTGCCAGCAGTTACCGCAGGTCCTACGAGCAGTACTTC.

This clone was seen just once. The chain combines TRBV19 with TRBJ1-1, with D perhaps TRBD1 (5 bases). V was pared by 5 bases and J by 1 base, with 11 bases between. CDR3 length: 14 residues. CDR1 is LNHDA, CDR2 SQIVND, per germline (reference sequence). The CDR3 nucleotides are TGTGCCAGTAGTCCAAGGGGCTCGAACACTGAAGCTTTCTTT. It specifies CASSPRGSNTEAFF.

The rearrangement joins TRBV7-2 to TRBJ2-1; the D is unclear. CDR3 length equals 15 residues. The germline V gene has CDR1 SGHTA and CDR2 FQGNSA. The germline V and J ends were trimmed by 1 base and 6 bases, with 13 bases remaining between them. The DNA for the CDR3 is TGTGCCAGCAGCTTAGGCGGCCTCCATACCAATGAGCAGTTCTTC. This translates into CASSLGGLHTNEQFF.

V and J are TRBV9 and TRBJ1-1, with no clear D. The CDR3 extends over 13 amino acids. Between the trimmed V and J ends, which lost 3 bases and 4 bases, there was a span of 10 bases. Germline loops: CDR1 SGDLS, CDR2 YYNGEE. The CDR3 DNA follows: TGTGCCAGCAGCGCCGGACTGAGCACTGAAGCTTTCTTT. It is translated as CASSAGLSTEAFF. The variable domain in full, completed from reference TRBV9 and TRBJ1-1, reads DSGVTQTPKHLITATGQRVTLRCSPRSGDLSVYWYQQSLDQGLQFLIQYYNGEERAKGNILERFSAQQFPDLHSELNLSSLELGDSALYFCASSAGLSTEAFFGQGTRLTVV.

This chain uses TRBV28 with TRBJ1-5, with D possibly being TRBD1 (5 bases). Germline CDR1 is MDHEN and CDR2 is SYDVKM. Trimming took 5 bases from V and 7 from J, leaving 18 bases between them. This CDR3 contains 15 residues. The DNA of the CDR3 is TGTGCCAGCAGTCCAAGGGCCGGGGAGGGGCAGCCCCAGCATTTT. Translated, it gives CASSPRAGEGQPQHF.

The chain has TRBV7-8 and TRBJ1-2, with D tentatively TRBD1 (5 bases). CDR1 is SGHVS, CDR2 FQNEAQ, per germline. The ends were cut back, 2 bases at V and 3 bases at J, with 22 bases in the middle. This CDR3 comprises 18 residues. CDR3 sequence: CASSLKIIVAGSYYGYTF. DNA for the CDR3: TGTGCCAGCAGCTTAAAAATAATTGTAGCAGGGTCGTACTATGGCTACACCTTC. Supplemented by reference TRBV7-8 and TRBJ1-2, the full variable domain reads GAGVSQSPRYKVAKRGQDVALRCDPISGHVSLFWYQQALGQGPEFLTYFQNEAQLDKSGLPSDRFFAERPEGSVSTLKIQRTQQEDSAVYLCASSLKIIVAGSYYGYTFGSGTRLTVV.